This T cell receptor beta chain appears in the sequencing data of a study of CD8 T cells in ankylosing spondylitis (dated by TCRdb to 2015 to 2018). Regarding the research as a whole: The study set out to find disease-linked TCR variants by profiling T cell receptor beta repertoires in ankylosing spondylitis patients and healthy donors. The whole study cohort included 108 healthy donors and around 24 ankylosing spondylitis patients. Peripheral blood samples were taken, and synovial fluid was additionally collected from ankylosing spondylitis patients.

This clonotype was seen a handful of times. Which antigen it targets is not known. No base qualities exist here, and no much larger clone lies one base off it. V lost 2 bases and J lost 4 bases; the stretch between them is 15 bases long. Taken from cysteine to phenylalanine, the CDR3 has 16 residues. Only the CDR3 region is kept as DNA, spanning 48 bases read in frame from base 1. CDR1 and CDR2, per the germline V gene, are SGHTS and YDEGEE. The instrument was an Illumina HiSeq 2500. Quantitative 5'-RACE with molecular barcodes was the method used to prepare the TCR beta libraries. Per the authors' processing: To identify disease-linked TCR variants, a new computational method was used, one built on a probabilistic model of VDJ rearrangement. The public reads were run again by TCRdb, first through fastp at Q25 and then through MiXCR, and only productive beta chains were kept. Under each unique CDR3 protein, matching rows form one entry showing the most common genes and DNA. V and J calls and clone size were set by TCRdb, not the authors. Within this sample are approximately 220,000 distinct CDR3 sequences, with about a sixth of them counted one time only. The top ten hold about 44% of the sample.

The paper's findings and limits, for the study overall: The disease-linked clones had a CD8+ phenotype and were found at relatively low frequencies in peripheral blood. A TCR beta motif made up of several highly homologous amino acid variants appeared to be characteristic of blood from ankylosing spondylitis patients. According to the report, matched synovial fluid samples from ankylosing spondylitis patients were significantly enriched for the disease-linked clones. Some of the motif variants had been reported before in the synovial fluid and blood of reactive arthritis patients, a finding that suggests common disease-initiation mechanisms.

The sequencing input was blood, either unsorted or a sorted T cell fraction (not recorded which). This receptor was obtained from a male donor with ankylosing spondylitis. The sequence links TRBV5-8 to TRBJ2-2, with the D gene uncertain. The CDR3 protein sequence reads: CASSFDTVDLTGELFF. The DNA is TGTGCCAGCAGCTTTGATACAGTTGACCTCACCGGGGAGCTGTTTTTT. The reference TRBV5-8 and TRBJ2-2 proteins fill in what lies around the CDR3, so the full variable domain reads EAGVTQSPTHLIKTRGQQATLRCSPISGHTSVYWYQQALGLGLQFLLWYDEGEERNRGNFPPRFSGRQFPNYSSELNVNALELEDSALYLCASSFDTVDLTGELFFGEGSRLTVL.